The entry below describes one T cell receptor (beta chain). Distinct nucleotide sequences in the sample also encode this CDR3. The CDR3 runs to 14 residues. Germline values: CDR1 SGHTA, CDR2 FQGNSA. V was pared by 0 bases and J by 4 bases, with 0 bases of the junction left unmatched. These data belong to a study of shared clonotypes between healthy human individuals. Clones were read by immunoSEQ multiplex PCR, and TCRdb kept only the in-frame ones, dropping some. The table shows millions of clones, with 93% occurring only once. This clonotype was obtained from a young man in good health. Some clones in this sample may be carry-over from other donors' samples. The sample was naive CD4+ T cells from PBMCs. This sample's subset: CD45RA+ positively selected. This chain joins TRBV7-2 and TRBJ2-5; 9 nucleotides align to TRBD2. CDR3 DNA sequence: TGTGCCAGCAGCTTAGCAGCGGGAGGAGAGACCCAGTACTTC. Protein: CASSLAAGGETQYF.